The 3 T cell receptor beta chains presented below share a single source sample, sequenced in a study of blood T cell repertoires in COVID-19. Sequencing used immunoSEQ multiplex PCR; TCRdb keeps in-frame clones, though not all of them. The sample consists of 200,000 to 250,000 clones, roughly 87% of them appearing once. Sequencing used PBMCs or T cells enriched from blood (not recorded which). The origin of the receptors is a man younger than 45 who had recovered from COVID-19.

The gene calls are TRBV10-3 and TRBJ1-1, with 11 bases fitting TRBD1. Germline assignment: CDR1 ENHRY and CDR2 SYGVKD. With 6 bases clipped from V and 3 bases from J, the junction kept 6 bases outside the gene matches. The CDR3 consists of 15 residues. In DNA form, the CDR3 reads TGTGCCATCAGCAAAGCGGGACAGGGGGACACTGAAGCTTTCTTT. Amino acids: CAISKAGQGDTEAFF.

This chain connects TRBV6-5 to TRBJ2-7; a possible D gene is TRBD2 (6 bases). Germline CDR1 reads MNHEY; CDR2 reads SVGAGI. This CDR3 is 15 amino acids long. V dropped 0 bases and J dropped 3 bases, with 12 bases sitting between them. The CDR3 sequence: CASSYSLATHYEQYF. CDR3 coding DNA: TGTGCCAGCAGTTACTCTCTAGCGACCCACTACGAGCAGTACTTC.

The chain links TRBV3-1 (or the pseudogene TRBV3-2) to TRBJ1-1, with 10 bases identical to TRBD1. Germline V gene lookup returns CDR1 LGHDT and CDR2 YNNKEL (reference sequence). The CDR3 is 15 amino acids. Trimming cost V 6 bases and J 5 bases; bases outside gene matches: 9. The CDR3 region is CASRHRDRGGTEAFF. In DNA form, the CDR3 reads TGTGCCAGCAGGCACCGGGACAGGGGTGGGACTGAAGCTTTCTTT.